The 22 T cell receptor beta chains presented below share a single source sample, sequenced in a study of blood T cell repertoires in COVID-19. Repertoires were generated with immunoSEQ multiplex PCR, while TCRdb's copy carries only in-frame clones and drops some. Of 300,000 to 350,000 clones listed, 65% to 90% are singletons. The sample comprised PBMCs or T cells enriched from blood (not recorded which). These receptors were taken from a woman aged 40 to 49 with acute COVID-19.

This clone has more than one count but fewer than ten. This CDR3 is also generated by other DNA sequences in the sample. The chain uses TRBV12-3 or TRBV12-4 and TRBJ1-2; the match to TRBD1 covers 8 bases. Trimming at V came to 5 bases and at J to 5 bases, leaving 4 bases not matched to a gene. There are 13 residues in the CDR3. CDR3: CASSRGQGYGYTF. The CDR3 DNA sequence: TGTGCCAGCAGTCGTGGACAGGGTTATGGCTACACCTTC.

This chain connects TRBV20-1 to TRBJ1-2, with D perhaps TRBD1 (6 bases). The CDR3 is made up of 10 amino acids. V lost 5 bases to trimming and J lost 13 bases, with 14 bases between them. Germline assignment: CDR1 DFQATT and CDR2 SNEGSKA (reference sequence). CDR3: CSAGLTGSTF. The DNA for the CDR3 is TGCAGTGCTGGACTCACAGGGTCCACCTTC.

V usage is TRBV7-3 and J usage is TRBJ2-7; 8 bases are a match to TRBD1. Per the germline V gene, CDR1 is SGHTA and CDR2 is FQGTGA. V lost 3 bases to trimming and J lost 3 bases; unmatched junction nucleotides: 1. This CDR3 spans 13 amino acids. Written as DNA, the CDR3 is TGTGCCAGCAGCTTCGGACAGGGCTACGAGCAGTACTTC. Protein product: CASSFGQGYEQYF.

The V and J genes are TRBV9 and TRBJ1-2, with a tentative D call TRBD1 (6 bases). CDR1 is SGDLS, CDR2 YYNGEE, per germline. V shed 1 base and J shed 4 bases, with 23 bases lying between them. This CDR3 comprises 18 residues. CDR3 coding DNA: TGTGCCAGCAGCGTATCGGTATCGGAGGACAGCTCACTCTATGGCTACACCTTC. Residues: CASSVSVSEDSSLYGYTF. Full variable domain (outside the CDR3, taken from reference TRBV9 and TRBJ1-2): DSGVTQTPKHLITATGQRVTLRCSPRSGDLSVYWYQQSLDQGLQFLIQYYNGEERAKGNILERFSAQQFPDLHSELNLSSLELGDSALYFCASSVSVSEDSSLYGYTFGSGTRLTVV.

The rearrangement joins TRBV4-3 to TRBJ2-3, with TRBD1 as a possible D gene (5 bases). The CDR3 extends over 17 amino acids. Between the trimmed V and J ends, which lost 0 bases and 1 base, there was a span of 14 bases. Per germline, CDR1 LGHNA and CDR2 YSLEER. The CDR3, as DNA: TGCGCCAGCAGCCAAGAATGGCAGGGTGTTGGCACAGATACGCAGTATTTT. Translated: CASSQEWQGVGTDTQYF.

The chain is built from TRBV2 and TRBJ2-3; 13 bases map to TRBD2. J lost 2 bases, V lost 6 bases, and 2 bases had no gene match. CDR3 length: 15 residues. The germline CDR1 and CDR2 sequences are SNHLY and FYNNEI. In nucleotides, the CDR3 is TGTGCCAGCAGGGGACTAGCGGGACTCACAGATACGCAGTATTTT. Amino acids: CASRGLAGLTDTQYF.

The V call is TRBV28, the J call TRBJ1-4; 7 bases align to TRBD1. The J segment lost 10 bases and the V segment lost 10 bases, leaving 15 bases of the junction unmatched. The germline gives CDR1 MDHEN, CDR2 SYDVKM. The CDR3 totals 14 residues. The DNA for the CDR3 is TGTGCCACCTTCTTGACAGGGAAGGGGAGAAAACTGTTTTTT. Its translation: CATFLTGKGRKLFF.

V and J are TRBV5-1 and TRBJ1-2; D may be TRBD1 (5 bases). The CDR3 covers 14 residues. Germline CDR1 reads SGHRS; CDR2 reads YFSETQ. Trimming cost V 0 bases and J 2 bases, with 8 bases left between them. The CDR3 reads CASSLGQSNYGYTF. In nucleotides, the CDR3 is TGCGCCAGCAGCTTGGGACAGTCAAACTATGGCTACACCTTC.

DNA for the CDR3: TGTGCCAGTAGGGGAGTACGGGAGCAGTACTTC. Translating gives CASRGVREQYF. V and J are TRBV19 and TRBJ2-7; perhaps TRBD2 as D (5 bases). Germline V lookup: CDR1 LNHDA, CDR2 SQIVND (reference sequence). CDR3 length: 11 amino acids. V was trimmed by 6 bases and J by 7 bases, leaving 10 bases between them. Looking up the rest from reference TRBV19 and TRBJ2-7 gives the full variable domain: DGGITQSPKYLFRKEGQNVTLSCEQNLNHDAMYWYRQDPGQGLRLIYYSQIVNDFQKGDIAEGYSVSREKKESFPLTVTSAQKNPTAFYLCASRGVREQYFGPGTRLTVT.

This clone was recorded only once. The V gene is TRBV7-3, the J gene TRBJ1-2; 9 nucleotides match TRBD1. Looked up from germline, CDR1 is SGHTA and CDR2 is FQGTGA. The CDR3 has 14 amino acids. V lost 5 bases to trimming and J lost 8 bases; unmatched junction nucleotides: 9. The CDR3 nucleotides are TGTGCCAGCAGCCCCGGGACAGGGAAATTAGGCTACACCTTC. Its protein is CASSPGTGKLGYTF.

CDR3 sequence reads: CASSPEIIPGQIRGELFF. CDR3 DNA: TGCGCCAGCAGCCCGGAGATTATACCGGGACAGATAAGGGGGGAGCTGTTTTTT. This chain links TRBV5-1 with TRBJ2-2; TRBD1 matches 7 bases. Germline V gene sequence: CDR1 SGHRS, CDR2 YFSETQ. This CDR3 is 18 amino acids long. V was pared by 4 bases and J by 8 bases, with 20 bases of the junction left unmatched.

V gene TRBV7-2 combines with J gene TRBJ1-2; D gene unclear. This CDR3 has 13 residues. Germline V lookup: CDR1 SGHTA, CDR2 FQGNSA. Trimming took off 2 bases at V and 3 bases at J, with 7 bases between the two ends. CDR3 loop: CASSLNLDYGYTF. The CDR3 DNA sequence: TGTGCCAGCAGCTTAAACTTGGACTATGGCTACACCTTC.

In nucleotides, the CDR3 is TGTGCCAGCAGCAGACAGGGGTACACCGGGGAGCTGTTTTTT. Protein: CASSRQGYTGELFF. The gene calls are TRBV6-5 and TRBJ2-2, with 8 nucleotides matching TRBD1. V lost 6 bases and J lost 3; bases outside the gene matches: 3. The CDR3 sequence is 14 residues long. Per the germline V gene, CDR1 is MNHEY and CDR2 is SVGAGI.

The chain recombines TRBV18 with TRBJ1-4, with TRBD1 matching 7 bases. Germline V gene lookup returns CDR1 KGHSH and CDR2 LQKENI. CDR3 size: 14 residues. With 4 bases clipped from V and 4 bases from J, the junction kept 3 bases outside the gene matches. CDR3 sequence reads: CASSLDRVNEKLFF. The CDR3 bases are TGTGCCAGCTCACTCGACAGGGTTAATGAAAAACTGTTTTTT.

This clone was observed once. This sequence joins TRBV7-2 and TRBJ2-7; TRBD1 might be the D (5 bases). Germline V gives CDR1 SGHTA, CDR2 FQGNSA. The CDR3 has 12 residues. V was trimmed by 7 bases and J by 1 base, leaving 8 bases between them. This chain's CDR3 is CASTDSSYEQYF. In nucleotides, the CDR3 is TGTGCCAGCACCGACAGTTCCTACGAGCAGTACTTC.

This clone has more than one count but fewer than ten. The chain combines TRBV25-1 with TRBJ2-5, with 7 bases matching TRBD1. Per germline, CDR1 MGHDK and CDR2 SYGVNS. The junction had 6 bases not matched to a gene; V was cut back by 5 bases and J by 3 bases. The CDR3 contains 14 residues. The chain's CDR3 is CASSRDRVEETQYF. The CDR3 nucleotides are TGTGCCAGCAGTCGAGACAGGGTCGAAGAGACCCAGTACTTC. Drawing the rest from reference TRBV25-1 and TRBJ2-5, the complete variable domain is EADIYQTPRYLVIGTGKKITLECSQTMGHDKMYWYQQDPGMELHLIHYSYGVNSTEKGDLSSESTVSRIRTEHFPLTLESARPSHTSQYLCASSRDRVEETQYFGPGTRLLVL.

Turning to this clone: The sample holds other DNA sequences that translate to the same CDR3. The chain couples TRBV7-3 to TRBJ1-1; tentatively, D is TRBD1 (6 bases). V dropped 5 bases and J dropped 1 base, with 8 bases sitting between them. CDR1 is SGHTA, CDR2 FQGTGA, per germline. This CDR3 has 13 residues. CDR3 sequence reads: CASSLQGNTEAFF. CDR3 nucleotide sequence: TGTGCCAGCAGCCTACAGGGGAACACTGAAGCTTTCTTT.

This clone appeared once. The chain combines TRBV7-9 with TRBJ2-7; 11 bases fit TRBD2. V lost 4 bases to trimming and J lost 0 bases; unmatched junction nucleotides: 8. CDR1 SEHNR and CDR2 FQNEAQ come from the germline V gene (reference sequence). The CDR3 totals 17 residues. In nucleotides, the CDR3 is TGTGCCAGCAGCTCCCTAGCGGGAGGCCCGACCTCCTACGAGCAGTACTTC. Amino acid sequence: CASSSLAGGPTSYEQYF.

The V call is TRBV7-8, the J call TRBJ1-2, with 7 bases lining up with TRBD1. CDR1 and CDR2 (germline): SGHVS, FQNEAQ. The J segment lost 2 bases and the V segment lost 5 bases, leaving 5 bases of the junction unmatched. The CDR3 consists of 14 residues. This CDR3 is CASSLIQGNYGYTF. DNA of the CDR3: TGTGCCAGCAGCCTGATACAGGGGAACTATGGCTACACCTTC.

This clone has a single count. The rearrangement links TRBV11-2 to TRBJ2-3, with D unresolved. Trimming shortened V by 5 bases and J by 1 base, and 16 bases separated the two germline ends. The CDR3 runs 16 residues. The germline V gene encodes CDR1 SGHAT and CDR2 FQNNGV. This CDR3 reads CASSKADFPRTDTQYF. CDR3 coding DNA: TGTGCCAGCAGCAAAGCCGACTTTCCCCGCACAGATACGCAGTATTTT.

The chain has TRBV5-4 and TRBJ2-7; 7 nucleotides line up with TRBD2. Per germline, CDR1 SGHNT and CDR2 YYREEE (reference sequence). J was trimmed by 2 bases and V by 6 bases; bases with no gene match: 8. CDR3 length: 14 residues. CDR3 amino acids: CASTVAGNPYEQYF. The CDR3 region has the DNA TGTGCCAGCACCGTAGCGGGTAACCCCTACGAGCAGTACTTC.

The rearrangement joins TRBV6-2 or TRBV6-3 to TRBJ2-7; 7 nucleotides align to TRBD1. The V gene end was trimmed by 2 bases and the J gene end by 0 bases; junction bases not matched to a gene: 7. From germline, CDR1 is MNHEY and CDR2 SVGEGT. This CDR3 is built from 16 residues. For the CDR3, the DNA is TGTGCCAGCAGTTACCGGGGATGGGACAGCTCCTACGAGCAGTACTTC. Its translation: CASSYRGWDSSYEQYF.